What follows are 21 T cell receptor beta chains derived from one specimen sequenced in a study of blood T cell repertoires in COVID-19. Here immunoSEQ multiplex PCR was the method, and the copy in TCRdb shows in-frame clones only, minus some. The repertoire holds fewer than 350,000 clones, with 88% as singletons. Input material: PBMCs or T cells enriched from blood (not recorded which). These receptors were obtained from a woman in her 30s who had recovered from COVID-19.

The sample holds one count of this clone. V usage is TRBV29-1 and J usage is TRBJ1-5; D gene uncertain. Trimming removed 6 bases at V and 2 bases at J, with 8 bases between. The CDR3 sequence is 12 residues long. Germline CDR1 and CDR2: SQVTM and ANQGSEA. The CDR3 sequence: CSVREGNQPQHF. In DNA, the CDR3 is TGCAGCGTCAGAGAGGGCAATCAGCCCCAGCATTTT.

The CDR3 is CASGTVNEKLFF. DNA of the CDR3: TGTGCCAGCGGTACAGTGAATGAAAAACTGTTTTTT. The chain employs TRBV5-4 and TRBJ1-4; no definite D call. Looked up from germline, CDR1 is SGHNT and CDR2 is YYREEE (reference sequence). The V end lost 7 bases, the J end lost 5 bases, and 9 bases lay between the germline ends. This CDR3 has 12 residues.

In DNA form, the CDR3 reads TGTGCCAGCTCACATCCGACAGGGGAGGAACAACTGTTTTTT. It yields the protein CASSHPTGEEQLFF. The V call is TRBV18, the J call TRBJ1-4; 8 nucleotides line up with TRBD1. Germline lookup yields CDR1 KGHSH and CDR2 LQKENI. CDR3 length: 14 amino acids. V shed 4 bases, J shed 12 bases, and the junction held 10 bases outside the gene matches.

The CDR3: CASSPLVGAGNTIYF. The CDR3 coding sequence is TGTGCCAGCTCACCACTAGTAGGGGCCGGAAACACCATATATTTT. The chain recombines TRBV18 with TRBJ1-3, with D perhaps matching TRBD1 (5 bases). V was trimmed by 1 base and J by 4 bases, leaving 11 bases between them. This CDR3 has 15 amino acids. Per the germline V gene, CDR1 is KGHSH and CDR2 is LQKENI.

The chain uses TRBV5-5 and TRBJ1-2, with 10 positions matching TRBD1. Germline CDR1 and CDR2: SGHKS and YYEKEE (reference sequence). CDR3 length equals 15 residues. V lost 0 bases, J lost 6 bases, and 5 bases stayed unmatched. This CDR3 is CASSLAPGQGHGYTF. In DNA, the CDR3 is TGTGCCAGCAGCTTGGCCCCGGGACAGGGGCATGGCTACACCTTC.

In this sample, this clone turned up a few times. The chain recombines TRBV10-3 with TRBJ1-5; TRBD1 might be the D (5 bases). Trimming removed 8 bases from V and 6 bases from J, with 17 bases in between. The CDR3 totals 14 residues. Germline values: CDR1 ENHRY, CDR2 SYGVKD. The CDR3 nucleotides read TGTGCCATCGGGGGGGGTGTGATCGGTCAGCCCCAGCATTTT. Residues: CAIGGGVIGQPQHF.

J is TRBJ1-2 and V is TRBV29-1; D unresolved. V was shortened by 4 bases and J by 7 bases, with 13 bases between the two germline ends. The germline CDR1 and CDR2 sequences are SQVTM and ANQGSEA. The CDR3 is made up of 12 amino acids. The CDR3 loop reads CSVAGLARGYTF. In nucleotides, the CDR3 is TGCAGCGTTGCAGGCCTCGCTCGTGGCTACACCTTC.

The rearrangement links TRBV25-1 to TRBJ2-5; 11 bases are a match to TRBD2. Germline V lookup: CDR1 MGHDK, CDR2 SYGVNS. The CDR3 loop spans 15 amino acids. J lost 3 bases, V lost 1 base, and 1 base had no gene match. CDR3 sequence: CASSEFSGGEETQYF. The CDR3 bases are TGTGCCAGCAGTGAATTTAGCGGGGGGGAAGAGACCCAGTACTTC. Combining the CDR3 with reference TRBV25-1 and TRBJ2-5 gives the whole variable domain EADIYQTPRYLVIGTGKKITLECSQTMGHDKMYWYQQDPGMELHLIHYSYGVNSTEKGDLSSESTVSRIRTEHFPLTLESARPSHTSQYLCASSEFSGGEETQYFGPGTRLLVL.

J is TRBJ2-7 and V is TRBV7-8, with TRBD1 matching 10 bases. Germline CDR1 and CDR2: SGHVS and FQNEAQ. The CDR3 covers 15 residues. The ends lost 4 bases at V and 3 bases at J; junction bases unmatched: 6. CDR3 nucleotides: TGTGCCAGCAGCTCAGGGACAGGGGTAGGCTACGAGCAGTACTTC. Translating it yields CASSSGTGVGYEQYF.

CDR3 sequence (DNA): TGTGCCAGCAGCCACCGGGACAATCTCCTCTACGAGCAGTACTTC. It codes for CASSHRDNLLYEQYF. The V gene is TRBV7-9, the J gene TRBJ2-7; possible D gene TRBD1, 6 bases. From germline, CDR1 is SEHNR and CDR2 FQNEAQ (reference sequence). CDR3 length equals 15 residues. Trimming shortened V by 5 bases and J by 3 bases, and 17 bases separated the two germline ends. The full variable domain, rest sourced from reference TRBV7-9 and TRBJ2-7, is DTGVSQNPRHKITKRGQNVTFRCDPISEHNRLYWYRQTLGQGPEFLTYFQNEAQLEKSRLLSDRFSAERPKGSFSTLEIQRTEQGDSAMYLCASSHRDNLLYEQYFGPGTRLTVT.

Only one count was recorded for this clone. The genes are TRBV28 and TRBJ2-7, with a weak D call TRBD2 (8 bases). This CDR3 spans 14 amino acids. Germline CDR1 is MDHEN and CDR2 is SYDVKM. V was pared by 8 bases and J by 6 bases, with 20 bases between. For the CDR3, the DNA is TGTGCCAGCGGATCCCCGGGAGGGGGCGGCGAGCAGTACTTC. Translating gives CASGSPGGGGEQYF.

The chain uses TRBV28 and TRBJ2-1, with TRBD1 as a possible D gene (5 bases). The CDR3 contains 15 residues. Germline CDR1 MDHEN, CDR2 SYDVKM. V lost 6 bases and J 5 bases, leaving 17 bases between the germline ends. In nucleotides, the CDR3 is TGTGCCAGCAGCCCCTGGTCGGACACCCACAATGAGCAGTTCTTC. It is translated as CASSPWSDTHNEQFF.

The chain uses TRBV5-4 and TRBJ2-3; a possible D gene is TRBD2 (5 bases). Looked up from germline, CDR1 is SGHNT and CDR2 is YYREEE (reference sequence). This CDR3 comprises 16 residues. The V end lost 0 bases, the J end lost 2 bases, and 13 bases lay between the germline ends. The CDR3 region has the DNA TGTGCCAGCAGCTTGGGAGGGAGCGGTGTCACAGATACGCAGTATTTT. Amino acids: CASSLGGSGVTDTQYF. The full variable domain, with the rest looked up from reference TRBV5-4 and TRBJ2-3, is ETGVTQSPTHLIKTRGQQVTLRCSSQSGHNTVSWYQQALGQGPQFIFQYYREEENGRGNFPPRFSGLQFPNYSSELNVNALELDDSALYLCASSLGGSGVTDTQYFGPGTRLTVL.

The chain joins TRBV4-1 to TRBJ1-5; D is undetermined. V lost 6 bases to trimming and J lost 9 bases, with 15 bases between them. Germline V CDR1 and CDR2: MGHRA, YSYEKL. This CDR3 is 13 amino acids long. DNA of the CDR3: TGCGCCAGCAGTCGACTGGTCCGGTGGCCCCAGCATTTT. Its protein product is CASSRLVRWPQHF.

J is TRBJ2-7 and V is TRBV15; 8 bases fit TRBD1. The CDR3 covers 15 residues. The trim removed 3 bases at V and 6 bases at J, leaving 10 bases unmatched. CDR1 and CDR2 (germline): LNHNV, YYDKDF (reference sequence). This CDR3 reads CATSRMGQVRGEQYF. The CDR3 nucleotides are TGTGCCACCAGCAGGATGGGACAGGTCCGAGGCGAGCAGTACTTC.

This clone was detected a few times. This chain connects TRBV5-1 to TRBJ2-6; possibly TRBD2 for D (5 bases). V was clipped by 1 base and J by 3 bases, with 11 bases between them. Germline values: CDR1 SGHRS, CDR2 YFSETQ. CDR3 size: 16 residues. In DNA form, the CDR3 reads TGCGCCAGCAGCTTGCGGGCAGGAGGTGGGGCCAACGTCCTGACTTTC. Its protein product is CASSLRAGGGANVLTF. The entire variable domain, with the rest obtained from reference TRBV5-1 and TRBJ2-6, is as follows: KAGVTQTPRYLIKTRGQQVTLSCSPISGHRSVSWYQQTPGQGLQFLFEYFSETQRNKGNFPGRFSGRQFSNSRSEMNVSTLELGDSALYLCASSLRAGGGANVLTFGAGSRLTVL.

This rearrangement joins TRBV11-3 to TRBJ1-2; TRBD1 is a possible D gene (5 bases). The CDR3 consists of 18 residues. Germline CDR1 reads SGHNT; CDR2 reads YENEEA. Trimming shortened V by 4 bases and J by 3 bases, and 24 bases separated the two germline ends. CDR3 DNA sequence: TGTGCCAGCAGCTATAGGAGCGGGACGTTATGGCCCGACTATGGCTACACCTTC. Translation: CASSYRSGTLWPDYGYTF.

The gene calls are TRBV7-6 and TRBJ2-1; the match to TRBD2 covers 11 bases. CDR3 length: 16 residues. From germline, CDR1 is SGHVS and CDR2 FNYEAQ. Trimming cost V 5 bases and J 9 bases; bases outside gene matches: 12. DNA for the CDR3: TGTGCCAGCAGCCCAAGGCGACTAGCGGGAACGGGTGAGCAGTTCTTC. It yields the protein CASSPRRLAGTGEQFF. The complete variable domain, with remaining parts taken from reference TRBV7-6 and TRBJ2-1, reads GAGVSQSPRYKVTKRGQDVALRCDPISGHVSLYWYRQALGQGPEFLTYFNYEAQQDKSGLPNDRFSAERPEGSISTLTIQRTEQRDSAMYRCASSPRRLAGTGEQFFGPGTRLTVL.

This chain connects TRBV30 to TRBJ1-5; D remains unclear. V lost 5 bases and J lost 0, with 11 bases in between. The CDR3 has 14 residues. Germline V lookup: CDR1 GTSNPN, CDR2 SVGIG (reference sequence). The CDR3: CAWGREDSNQPQHF. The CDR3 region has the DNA TGTGCCTGGGGCCGGGAGGATAGCAATCAGCCCCAGCATTTT.

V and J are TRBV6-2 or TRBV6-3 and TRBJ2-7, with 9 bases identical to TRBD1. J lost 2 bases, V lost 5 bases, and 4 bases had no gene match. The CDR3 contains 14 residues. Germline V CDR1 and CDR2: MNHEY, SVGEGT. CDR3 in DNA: TGTGCCAGCAGTACCACAGGGGGCCCCTACGAGCAGTACTTC. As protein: CASSTTGGPYEQYF.

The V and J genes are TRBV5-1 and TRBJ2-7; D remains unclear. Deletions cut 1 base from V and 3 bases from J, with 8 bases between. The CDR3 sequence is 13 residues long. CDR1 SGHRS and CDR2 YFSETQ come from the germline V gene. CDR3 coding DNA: TGCGCCAGCAGCTTGAACCCCGGCTACGAGCAGTACTTC. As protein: CASSLNPGYEQYF.